Listed below are T cell receptor beta chains from one sample, sequenced in a study of blood T cell repertoires in COVID-19. Generated by immunoSEQ multiplex PCR, the TCRdb table keeps only in-frame clones and is missing some. Among over 90,000 clones listed, about 90% were seen once. Sequencing was done on a sample of peripheral blood. These receptor sequences come from a woman in her fifties or sixties with acute or convalescent COVID-19. CDR3s leave out the opening cysteine and the closing phenylalanine or tryptophan. Each record gives: V gene, D gene, J gene, CDR3 protein. D genes are given only for firm matches.

v_call: TRBV6-5
d_call: NA
j_call: TRBJ2-2
cdr3_aa: ASRGTGSRTGELF

v_call: TRBV4-1
d_call: NA
j_call: TRBJ1-2
cdr3_aa: ASSQDGQVPNYGYT

v_call: TRBV15
d_call: NA
j_call: TRBJ1-2
cdr3_aa: ATSRLITEEDGYT

v_call: TRBV3-1/TRBV3-2
d_call: NA
j_call: TRBJ1-2
cdr3_aa: ASSQRSGNGYT

v_call: TRBV24-1
d_call: TRBD1
j_call: TRBJ1-5
cdr3_aa: ATSSGQGSYQPQH

v_call: TRBV7-9
d_call: NA
j_call: TRBJ1-2
cdr3_aa: ASSPLGGGYT

v_call: TRBV9
d_call: NA
j_call: TRBJ1-6
cdr3_aa: ASGTQNSPLH

v_call: TRBV19
d_call: TRBD1
j_call: TRBJ1-1
cdr3_aa: ASSRGQGNTEAF

v_call: TRBV19
d_call: NA
j_call: TRBJ2-6
cdr3_aa: ASSPRVSGANVLT

v_call: TRBV6-5
d_call: NA
j_call: TRBJ1-2
cdr3_aa: ASRGAGDGYT

v_call: TRBV9
d_call: TRBD2
j_call: TRBJ2-1
cdr3_aa: ASSASGTNNEQF

v_call: TRBV9
d_call: NA
j_call: TRBJ2-5
cdr3_aa: ASSVAPGIPGETQY

v_call: TRBV6-5
d_call: NA
j_call: TRBJ1-2
cdr3_aa: ASSPTSGRGGYT

v_call: TRBV21-1
d_call: NA
j_call: TRBJ1-2
cdr3_aa: ASSKRTEAILGYT

v_call: TRBV7-9
d_call: TRBD1
j_call: TRBJ1-4
cdr3_aa: ASSPRQGSSEKLF

v_call: TRBV7-9
d_call: NA
j_call: TRBJ2-3
cdr3_aa: ASSTSRADTQY

v_call: TRBV5-1
d_call: TRBD2
j_call: TRBJ2-2
cdr3_aa: ASSLVIAGGTGELF

v_call: TRBV19
d_call: TRBD2
j_call: TRBJ2-2
cdr3_aa: ASGTSGSGGELF

v_call: TRBV6-2/TRBV6-3
d_call: TRBD1
j_call: TRBJ1-2
cdr3_aa: ASSYRPGGGYT

v_call: TRBV7-2
d_call: NA
j_call: TRBJ2-7
cdr3_aa: ASGYERRAYEQY

v_call: TRBV7-9
d_call: NA
j_call: TRBJ2-5
cdr3_aa: ASSLDLEETQY

v_call: TRBV24-1
d_call: TRBD1
j_call: TRBJ1-2
cdr3_aa: ATSGGYGYT

v_call: TRBV19
d_call: NA
j_call: TRBJ2-2
cdr3_aa: ASIDRNTGELF

v_call: TRBV18
d_call: TRBD2
j_call: TRBJ2-3
cdr3_aa: ASSSGLAGGPDTQY

v_call: TRBV5-1
d_call: TRBD1
j_call: TRBJ1-2
cdr3_aa: ASRVGTANYGYT

v_call: TRBV6-5
d_call: NA
j_call: TRBJ1-1
cdr3_aa: ASSYSRSIPNTEAF

v_call: TRBV7-3
d_call: TRBD2
j_call: TRBJ2-1
cdr3_aa: ASSLTSRLAGAYNEQF

v_call: TRBV5-6
d_call: NA
j_call: TRBJ2-5
cdr3_aa: ASSFLHSQETQY

v_call: TRBV28
d_call: NA
j_call: TRBJ1-2
cdr3_aa: ASSLLGPLYGYT

v_call: TRBV2
d_call: NA
j_call: TRBJ1-6
cdr3_aa: ASLSQSSYNSPLH

v_call: TRBV9
d_call: TRBD2
j_call: TRBJ2-1
cdr3_aa: ASSPAGEGLGEQF

v_call: TRBV7-9
d_call: TRBD2
j_call: TRBJ2-5
cdr3_aa: ASSLTLAGGPETQY

v_call: TRBV6-1
d_call: NA
j_call: TRBJ1-2
cdr3_aa: ASSEAHREDYGYT

v_call: TRBV24-1
d_call: TRBD2
j_call: TRBJ2-3
cdr3_aa: ATSDALLGLAEGTDTQY

v_call: TRBV9
d_call: TRBD2
j_call: TRBJ2-2
cdr3_aa: ASSVTSGARTYTGELF

v_call: TRBV27
d_call: TRBD2
j_call: TRBJ2-1
cdr3_aa: ASRPSGRHPYNEQF

v_call: TRBV19
d_call: TRBD2
j_call: TRBJ2-2
cdr3_aa: ASTDLASGHLNTGELF

v_call: TRBV28
d_call: TRBD1
j_call: TRBJ2-7
cdr3_aa: ASRETGTGGQY

v_call: TRBV21-1
d_call: NA
j_call: TRBJ2-5
cdr3_aa: ASSKDERGTALETQY

v_call: TRBV5-4
d_call: NA
j_call: TRBJ2-1
cdr3_aa: ASSLRAGIGNEQF

v_call: TRBV6-5
d_call: TRBD1
j_call: TRBJ1-5
cdr3_aa: ASSYRQGTGQPQH

v_call: TRBV5-1
d_call: TRBD1
j_call: TRBJ1-1
cdr3_aa: ASSLSGGYMNTEAF

v_call: TRBV9
d_call: NA
j_call: TRBJ2-2
cdr3_aa: ASSVNGNAGELF

v_call: TRBV2
d_call: TRBD1
j_call: TRBJ1-1
cdr3_aa: ASSESGQVNTEAF

v_call: TRBV18
d_call: TRBD2
j_call: TRBJ2-5
cdr3_aa: ASSPLTLTSGRAQGQETQY

v_call: TRBV5-1
d_call: NA
j_call: TRBJ1-2
cdr3_aa: ASSLLGYGYT

v_call: TRBV5-1
d_call: TRBD1
j_call: TRBJ2-4
cdr3_aa: ASSLRQGVDIQY

v_call: TRBV23-1
d_call: TRBD2
j_call: TRBJ2-5
cdr3_aa: ASTPRRLAGAPFRETQY

v_call: TRBV2
d_call: NA
j_call: TRBJ1-4
cdr3_aa: ASMGSNEKLF

v_call: TRBV2
d_call: TRBD1
j_call: TRBJ2-2
cdr3_aa: ASSRDSRNTGELF

v_call: TRBV9
d_call: TRBD2
j_call: TRBJ2-1
cdr3_aa: ASSVDPSGNYEQF